Following are 27 T cell receptor beta chains from one sample sequenced in a study of T cell responses to AZD1222 COVID-19 vaccine (TCRdb year 2021). The receptor library was made with the immunoSEQ multiplex PCR assay. TCRdb stores this immuneACCESS table with in-frame sequences only. Part of the clones is absent; in the studies checked, under half of the shortfall reflects unresolved V genes, and no reason is known for the rest. This sample is represented by roughly 130,000 clones; 88% of them were singletons. The leading ten clones occupy roughly 8% of the sample. The sample's time point label is to be understood as: baseline before first vaccination. The sample in question was peripheral blood, obtained on day 0 of AZD1222 vaccination. Receptors originate from an adult in good health.

The chain uses TRBV5-1 and TRBJ2-1; 8 nucleotides align to TRBD2. J gave up 6 bases and V 3 bases, and 2 bases lay outside the gene matches. Germline V CDR1 and CDR2: SGHRS, YFSETQ. This CDR3 contains 13 residues. The CDR3 DNA sequence: TGCGCCAGCAGCTCCGGGACTAGCAATGAGCAGTTCTTC. It yields the protein CASSSGTSNEQFF.

This rearrangement joins TRBV28 to TRBJ1-4; 9 bases fit TRBD1. CDR1 MDHEN and CDR2 SYDVKM come from the germline V gene. The ends lost 5 bases at V and 7 bases at J; junction bases unmatched: 5. This CDR3 is built from 14 residues. The CDR3 bases are TGTGCCAGCAGTCCGGGACAGGGCCGTGAAAAACTGTTTTTT. Its protein product is CASSPGQGREKLFF.

The chain links TRBV5-1 to TRBJ2-2, with 9 bases fitting TRBD1. V lost 1 base to trimming and J lost 3 bases; unmatched junction nucleotides: 1. CDR3 length equals 15 residues. CDR1 and CDR2 from the germline V gene are SGHRS and YFSETQ. CDR3 in amino acids: CASSLTGGYTGELFF. CDR3 nucleotides: TGCGCCAGCAGCTTGACAGGGGGCTACACCGGGGAGCTGTTTTTT.

The chain combines TRBV7-8 with TRBJ1-6; 7 nucleotides line up with TRBD1. Per germline, CDR1 SGHVS and CDR2 FQNEAQ. V was clipped by 5 bases and J by 7 bases; unmatched bases: 8. The length of the CDR3 is 15 residues. CDR3 loop: CASSPRDRANSPLHF. CDR3 in DNA: TGTGCCAGCAGCCCGAGAGACAGGGCGAATTCACCCCTCCACTTT.

V is TRBV4-2 and J is TRBJ2-1; 7 nucleotides match TRBD2. Germline trimming cut 0 bases from V and 0 bases from J; bases unmatched to any gene: 5. Germline lookup yields CDR1 LGHNA and CDR2 YNFKEQ. The CDR3 consists of 17 residues. CDR3 protein: CASSQDMRESSYNEQFF. The CDR3 DNA follows: TGTGCCAGCAGCCAAGATATGCGGGAGAGCTCCTACAATGAGCAGTTCTTC.

This chain uses TRBV12-3 or TRBV12-4 with TRBJ1-2; D gene unclear. Deletions cut 0 bases from V and 6 bases from J, with 8 bases between. The CDR3 totals 13 residues. The DNA for the CDR3 is TGTGCCAGCAGTTTAGCAAAGGAACATGGCTACACCTTC. As protein: CASSLAKEHGYTF.

This sequence joins TRBV6-5 and TRBJ2-2; 11 bases agree with TRBD2. Germline loops: CDR1 MNHEY, CDR2 SVGAGI. The CDR3 loop spans 15 amino acids. V lost 2 bases, J lost 4 bases, and 0 bases stayed unmatched. The CDR3 coding sequence is TGTGCCAGCAGTTACACTAGCGGGGGCACCGGGGAGCTGTTTTTT. It codes for CASSYTSGGTGELFF.

For the CDR3, the DNA is TGTGCCAGCAGCAAAGATGGGCGGGTAAACTATGGCTACACCTTC. It is translated as CASSKDGRVNYGYTF. The rearrangement joins TRBV21-1 to TRBJ1-2. TRBV21-1 is given as a pseudogene. The CDR3 totals 15 residues.

The chain combines TRBV7-2 with TRBJ1-1; D gene unclear. Between the trimmed V and J ends, which lost 1 base and 6 bases, there was a span of 18 bases. This CDR3 comprises 16 residues. Germline CDR1 SGHTA, CDR2 FQGNSA. CDR3 DNA: TGTGCCAGCAGCTTAGGATTTGAAGGTGCGGGCGCTGAAGCTTTCTTT. This gives the protein CASSLGFEGAGAEAFF.

This chain connects TRBV7-6 to TRBJ1-3, with 9 bases matching TRBD1. The CDR3 is 18 amino acids. J gave up 5 bases and V 2 bases, and 13 bases lay outside the gene matches. The germline V gene encodes CDR1 SGHVS and CDR2 FNYEAQ. The chain's CDR3 is CASSLLGRSTGGRNTIYF. The CDR3 nucleotides read TGTGCCAGCAGCTTACTAGGACGCTCAACAGGGGGCAGAAACACCATATATTTT.

This chain joins TRBV7-8 and TRBJ1-1; 9 bases are a match to TRBD1. This CDR3 contains 14 residues. J lost 1 base, V lost 6 bases, and 3 bases had no gene match. The germline V gene has CDR1 SGHVS and CDR2 FQNEAQ. CDR3 sequence reads: CASRPGQGNTEAFF. The CDR3 DNA sequence: TGTGCCAGCAGGCCGGGACAGGGGAACACTGAAGCTTTCTTT.

This clone was found a few times. The V call is TRBV18, the J call TRBJ2-7, with unresolved D. This CDR3 spans 16 amino acids. V shed 0 bases and J shed 0 bases, with 12 bases lying between them. Germline V lookup: CDR1 KGHSH, CDR2 LQKENI. CDR3 region: CASSPPSPWNSYEQYF. CDR3 nucleotides: TGTGCCAGCTCACCACCGAGCCCCTGGAACTCCTACGAGCAGTACTTC. Based on the CDR3 plus reference TRBV18 and TRBJ2-7, the full variable domain is NAGVMQNPRHLVRRRGQEARLRCSPMKGHSHVYWYRQLPEEGLKFMVYLQKENIIDESGMPKERFSAEFPKEGPSILRIQQVVRGDSAAYFCASSPPSPWNSYEQYFGPGTRLTVT.

The gene calls are TRBV6-2 or TRBV6-3 and TRBJ1-5; perhaps TRBD1 as D (5 bases). Germline CDR1 MNHEY, CDR2 SVGEGT. V was cut by 2 bases and J by 3 bases, with 11 bases left in between. This CDR3 region has 15 residues. The DNA for the CDR3 is TGTGCCAGCAGTTACGCGGGGGGTCCCAATCAGCCCCAGCATTTT. This codes for CASSYAGGPNQPQHF.

The chain has TRBV28 and TRBJ2-7; the D call may be TRBD1 or TRBD2 (5 bases each). This CDR3 spans 15 amino acids. The germline V and J ends were trimmed by 2 bases and 1 base, with 12 bases remaining between them. Germline V gene lookup returns CDR1 MDHEN and CDR2 SYDVKM. The CDR3 region is CASSLVGDRSYEQYF. CDR3 nucleotides: TGTGCCAGCAGTTTAGTGGGGGACCGATCCTACGAGCAGTACTTC.

This chain connects TRBV6-2 or TRBV6-3 to TRBJ2-7, with TRBD2 as a possible D gene (7 bases). Trimming stripped 5 bases from V and 2 bases from J, with 19 bases between. CDR3 length: 16 residues. Germline V gene data show CDR1 as MNHEY and CDR2 as SVGEGT. The CDR3: CASSPTTGRVTYEQYF. The CDR3 bases are TGTGCCAGCAGTCCGACTACAGGGAGGGTGACCTACGAGCAGTACTTC.

The chain recombines TRBV19 with TRBJ2-5; 9 nucleotides agree with TRBD1. The CDR3 runs 15 residues. Germline V CDR1 and CDR2: LNHDA, SQIVND (reference sequence). The trim removed 5 bases at V and 4 bases at J, leaving 8 bases unmatched. CDR3: CASSVGTGTSETQYF. In DNA, the CDR3 is TGTGCCAGTAGTGTCGGGACAGGGACCTCAGAGACCCAGTACTTC.

The V and J genes are TRBV7-8 and TRBJ2-1; 9 bases are shared with TRBD2. There are 18 residues in the CDR3. The junction had 10 bases not matched to a gene; V was cut back by 0 bases and J by 4 bases. From germline, CDR1 is SGHVS and CDR2 FQNEAQ. The CDR3 region has the DNA TGTGCCAGCAGCTTAGCAGCCGTGGCGGGAGGGCGGTACAATGAGCAGTTCTTC. Translation gives CASSLAAVAGGRYNEQFF. The full variable domain, with the rest looked up from reference TRBV7-8 and TRBJ2-1, is GAGVSQSPRYKVAKRGQDVALRCDPISGHVSLFWYQQALGQGPEFLTYFQNEAQLDKSGLPSDRFFAERPEGSVSTLKIQRTQQEDSAVYLCASSLAAVAGGRYNEQFFGPGTRLTVL.

The chain couples TRBV27 to TRBJ2-7; D remains unclear. V was clipped by 2 bases and J by 5 bases, with 7 bases between them. CDR1 is MNHEY, CDR2 SMNVEV, per germline (reference sequence). The CDR3 is 12 residues long. Written as DNA, the CDR3 is TGTGCCAGCAGTTTAACTGGAAACGAGCAGTACTTC. This gives the protein CASSLTGNEQYF.

This chain joins TRBV28 and TRBJ2-7, with TRBD2 matching 7 bases. J gave up 0 bases and V 6 bases, and 8 bases lay outside the gene matches. Germline V gene lookup returns CDR1 MDHEN and CDR2 SYDVKM. The CDR3 contains 15 residues. CDR3 residues: CASSPGGGYSYEQYF. In DNA, the CDR3 is TGTGCCAGCAGCCCGGGCGGGGGATACTCCTACGAGCAGTACTTC. Full variable domain (outside the CDR3, taken from reference TRBV28 and TRBJ2-7): DVKVTQSSRYLVKRTGEKVFLECVQDMDHENMFWYRQDPGLGLRLIYFSYDVKMKEKGDIPEGYSVSREKKERFSLILESASTNQTSMYLCASSPGGGYSYEQYFGPGTRLTVT.

In nucleotides, the CDR3 is TGTGCCAGTAGACCAGGCGGAAACTCTGGAAACACCATATATTTT. Translating it yields CASRPGGNSGNTIYF. The chain joins TRBV19 to TRBJ1-3; D uncertain. Germline V gene lookup returns CDR1 LNHDA and CDR2 SQIVND (reference sequence). Deletions cut 6 bases from V and 0 bases from J, with 12 bases between. The CDR3 runs to 15 residues.

The chain combines TRBV24-1 with TRBJ2-5; weak D call: TRBD1 (5 bases). With 5 bases removed from V and 2 bases from J, the gap between germline ends came to 8 bases. CDR3 size: 13 residues. Germline loops: CDR1 KGHDR, CDR2 SFDVKD. DNA for the CDR3: TGTGCCACCAGTGGTAGACAGCAAGAGACCCAGTACTTC. Translating it yields CATSGRQQETQYF.

The chain has TRBV28 and TRBJ1-4; TRBD1 matches at 7 bases. This CDR3 contains 14 residues. With V trimmed by 6 bases and J by 6 bases, 7 bases remained unmatched. In germline, CDR1 is MDHEN, CDR2 SYDVKM. In nucleotides, the CDR3 is TGTGCCAGCAGCCCCGGCGGGACAGATGAAAAACTGTTTTTT. Translating gives CASSPGGTDEKLFF.

The chain joins TRBV28 to TRBJ1-5; tentatively, D is TRBD1 (6 bases). The CDR3 is 12 residues long. Germline V gene sequence: CDR1 MDHEN, CDR2 SYDVKM. The CDR3 DNA is TGTGCTTCAAGGGGGGGTGGTCAGCCCCAGCATTTT. Translated: CASRGGGQPQHF.

This clone occurred a few times. The chain employs TRBV11-1 and TRBJ2-7; the D is unclear. The CDR3 is made up of 13 amino acids. The V gene lost 4 bases and the J gene lost 3 bases, with 10 bases spanning the gap. The V gene's germline CDR1 is SGHAT and CDR2 FQDESV (reference sequence). The CDR3 protein is CASSSDLNYEQYF. The CDR3 DNA reads TGTGCCAGCAGCTCTGACTTAAACTACGAGCAGTACTTC.

The chain uses TRBV2 and TRBJ1-2, with a tentative D call TRBD1 (5 bases). The CDR3 has 13 residues. Germline values: CDR1 SNHLY, CDR2 FYNNEI. V lost 6 bases, J lost 1 base, and 9 bases lay in between. The CDR3 DNA sequence: TGTGCCAGCAGGATGACAGATAACTATGGCTACACCTTC. As protein: CASRMTDNYGYTF.

CDR3 sequence: CASSPQSGNFDEQFF. The DNA for the CDR3 is TGCGCCAGCAGCCCCCAGTCGGGCAACTTCGATGAGCAGTTCTTC. This chain links TRBV5-1 with TRBJ2-1; the D is unclear. The CDR3 length is 15 residues. Trimming removed 4 bases at V and 8 bases at J, with 19 bases between. From germline, CDR1 is SGHRS and CDR2 YFSETQ.

The chain joins TRBV19 to TRBJ1-5, with no clear D. This CDR3 spans 14 amino acids. Trimming stripped 7 bases from V and 1 base from J, with 11 bases between. Germline V CDR1 and CDR2: LNHDA, SQIVND (reference sequence). Written as DNA, the CDR3 is TGTGCCAGTATTGCGACGGTAAGCAATCAGCCCCAGCATTTT. Its protein is CASIATVSNQPQHF.